A selection of T cell receptor beta chains follows, all from one sample in a study of technical replicates of blood from a few donors. TCRdb's table, derived via immunoSEQ multiplex PCR, lists solely in-frame clones and lacks some. The top ten clones hold 0.3% to 0.45% of a sample with tens of thousands of clones, just under 95% of them seen once. The sample was T cells isolated from PBMCs. The receptor set was obtained from a human donor in good health. CDR3s include the opening cysteine and the closing phenylalanine or tryptophan. Each record gives: D gene, clone size, J gene, V gene, CDR3 DNA, CDR3 protein. D genes are given only for firm matches. The size entry is marked missing in some rows and otherwise reads once, few, many or a size class.

-,-,TRBJ1-1,TRBV2,TGTGCCAGCAGTGATACAGAGCAGAACACTGAAGCTTTCTTT,CASSDTEQNTEAFF
TRBD2,-,TRBJ2-1,TRBV9,TGTGCCAGCAGCGTAGAACTAGCGGGAGCCCGGGGGGACAATGAGCAGTTCTTC,CASSVELAGARGDNEQFF
-,-,TRBJ1-2,TRBV30,TGTGCCTGGAGTCCAGGGGTCGGAAAAGGCTACACCTTC,CAWSPGVGKGYTF
-,-,TRBJ1-1,TRBV30,TGTGCCTGGAGTGAGGGGCATGGCACTGAAGCTTTCTTT,CAWSEGHGTEAFF
-,once,TRBJ2-7,TRBV6-1,TGTGCCAGCAGGAAGGAGATGAGCTCCTACGAGCAGTACTTC,CASRKEMSSYEQYF
TRBD2,-,TRBJ2-1,TRBV28,TGTGCCAGCAGGACTAGCGGGATTAACAGATCCTACAATGAGCAGTTCTTC,CASRTSGINRSYNEQFF
-,few,TRBJ1-2,TRBV18,TGTGCCAGCTCACCAACGGGAAGTAACTATGGCTACACCTTC,CASSPTGSNYGYTF
-,-,TRBJ2-5,TRBV7-3,TGTGCCAGCAGCTTAACGGGAAGGCGGGATCAAGAGACCCAGTACTTC,CASSLTGRRDQETQYF
-,once,TRBJ1-1,TRBV5-1,TGCGCCAGCAGCGTAACAGGCTTGAACACTGAAGCTTTCTTT,CASSVTGLNTEAFF
TRBD2,once,TRBJ2-7,TRBV9,TGTGCCAGCAGCGCAAGCGGGAGTCCCCACGAGCAGTACTTC,CASSASGSPHEQYF
TRBD2,-,TRBJ2-1,TRBV7-3,TGTGCCAGCAGCCCGTGGACTAGCGGTGCCTACAATGAGCAGTTCTTC,CASSPWTSGAYNEQFF
TRBD1,-,TRBJ2-7,TRBV19,TGTGCCAGTAGCATAGCTGGACAGGGTACCTACGAGCAGTACTTC,CASSIAGQGTYEQYF
TRBD1,-,TRBJ2-5,TRBV7-2,TGTGCCAGCAGCTTTTCAGGGGGCCAAGAGACCCAGTACTTC,CASSFSGGQETQYF
-,-,TRBJ1-1,TRBV5-1,TGCGCCAGCAGCCTTCGGGGGGAAACTGAAGCTTTCTTT,CASSLRGETEAFF
TRBD2,-,TRBJ2-3,TRBV7-2,TGTGCCAGCGAGGGACTAGCGGGAGCAGCAGATACGCAGTATTTT,CASEGLAGAADTQYF
TRBD1,-,TRBJ2-7,TRBV28,TGTGCCAGCAGTTTACAGGGGACAGCGTACGAGCAGTACTTC,CASSLQGTAYEQYF
-,-,TRBJ1-5,TRBV27,TGTGCCAGCAGTTCCTATAGCAATCAGCCCCAGCATTTT,CASSSYSNQPQHF
-,-,TRBJ2-1,TRBV5-4,TGTGCCAGCAGCTTGGTCGGGGGCAATGAGCAGTTCTTC,CASSLVGGNEQFF
TRBD2,-,TRBJ2-1,TRBV7-2,TGTGCCAGCAGCTACCGAGCGGGAGGGCCTGGGGAGCAGTTCTTC,CASSYRAGGPGEQFF
TRBD1,-,TRBJ2-4,TRBV2,TGTGCCAGCAAGACGGAAGGGGGCCCGAAAAACATTCAGTACTTC,CASKTEGGPKNIQYF
TRBD1,-,TRBJ2-7,TRBV6-7,TGTGCCAGCACCGAGGGTGGGGACAGCTCCTACGAGCAGTACTTC,CASTEGGDSSYEQYF
TRBD1,-,TRBJ2-7,TRBV10-1,TGCGCCAGCAGTGGAGGACAGGACCCCTACGAGCAGTACTTC,CASSGGQDPYEQYF
-,medium-sized,TRBJ2-2,TRBV6-1,TGTGCCAGCAGTCCCCTACAGGGTTATGCCGGGGAGCTGTTTTTT,CASSPLQGYAGELFF
-,-,TRBJ1-2,TRBV5-1,TGCGCCAGCAGCTTGCATGGGACACAGACTAACTATGGCTACACCTTC,CASSLHGTQTNYGYTF
-,-,TRBJ2-5,TRBV25-1,TGTGCCAGCAGTGAAATGAGAGGCCAAGAGACCCAGTACTTC,CASSEMRGQETQYF
TRBD1,-,TRBJ1-1,TRBV4-2,TGTGCCAGCAGCGCAGGGGGGACTGAAGCTTTCTTT,CASSAGGTEAFF
TRBD1,-,TRBJ2-7,TRBV25-1,TGTGCCAGCAGTGAAAAAGTCTCCGACAGGGCCTTCTCCTACGAGCAGTACTTC,CASSEKVSDRAFSYEQYF
-,once,TRBJ2-1,TRBV5-5,TGTGCCAGCAGCCCCGAGGCGGTTGAGCAGTTCTTC,CASSPEAVEQFF
-,-,TRBJ2-7,TRBV5-6,TGTGCCAGCAGCTCCCTAACGGGACTTTACGAGCAGTACTTC,CASSSLTGLYEQYF
-,-,TRBJ1-1,TRBV7-9,TGTGCCAGCAGCCCACAACAGATAAACACTGAAGCTTTCTTT,CASSPQQINTEAFF
-,once,TRBJ1-2,TRBV9,TGTGCCAGCAGCGTAGGGGACACGGCGCGCTACACCTTC,CASSVGDTARYTF
TRBD1,-,TRBJ2-7,TRBV6-6,TGTGCCAGCAGTCCCCCTGGGACAGGCAACGAGCAGTACTTC,CASSPPGTGNEQYF
TRBD1,once,TRBJ2-7,TRBV27,TGTGCCAGCAGTATGGGACAGCACTACGAGCAGTACTTC,CASSMGQHYEQYF
TRBD2,-,TRBJ2-7,TRBV30,TGTGCCTGGAGTAGGCCCCCGGGAGGCGAGCAGTACTTC,CAWSRPPGGEQYF
-,-,TRBJ2-7,TRBV6-5,TGTGCCAGCTCCTGGGGCAGGGGCTACGAGCAGTACTTC,CASSWGRGYEQYF